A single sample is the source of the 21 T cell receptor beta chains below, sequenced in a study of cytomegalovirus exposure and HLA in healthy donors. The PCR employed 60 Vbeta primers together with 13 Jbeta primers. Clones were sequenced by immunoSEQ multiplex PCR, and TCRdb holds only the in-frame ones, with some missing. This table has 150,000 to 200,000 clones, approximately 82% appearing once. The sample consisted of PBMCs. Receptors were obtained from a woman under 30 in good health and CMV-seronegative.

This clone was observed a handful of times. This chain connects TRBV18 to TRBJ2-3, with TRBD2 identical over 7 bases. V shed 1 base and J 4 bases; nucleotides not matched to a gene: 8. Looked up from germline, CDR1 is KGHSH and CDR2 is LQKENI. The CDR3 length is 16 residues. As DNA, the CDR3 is TGTGCCAGCTCACCACTAGTGGGAGGGCCGGCAGATACGCAGTATTTT. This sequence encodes CASSPLVGGPADTQYF.

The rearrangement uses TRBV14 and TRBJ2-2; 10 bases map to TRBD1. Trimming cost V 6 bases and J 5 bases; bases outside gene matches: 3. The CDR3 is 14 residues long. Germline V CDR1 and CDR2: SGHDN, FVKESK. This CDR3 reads CASRLDRGTGELFF. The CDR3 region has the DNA TGTGCCAGCAGATTGGACAGGGGGACCGGGGAGCTGTTTTTT.

CDR3 coding DNA: TGCGCCAGCAGCCAAGATCTCATGAGACAGGGGGTTTCGGACATTCAGTACTTC. Encoded protein: CASSQDLMRQGVSDIQYF. The gene calls are TRBV4-3 and TRBJ2-4; 9 bases map to TRBD1. V lost 0 bases and J lost 8; bases outside the gene matches: 14. Germline V CDR1 and CDR2: LGHNA, YSLEER. This CDR3 region has 18 residues.

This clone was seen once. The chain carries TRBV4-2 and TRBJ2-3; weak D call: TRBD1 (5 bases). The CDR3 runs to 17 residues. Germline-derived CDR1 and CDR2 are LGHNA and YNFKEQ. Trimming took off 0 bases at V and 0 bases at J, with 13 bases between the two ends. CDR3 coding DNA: TGTGCCAGCAGCCAAGATAGGACACCCCCTAGCACAGATACGCAGTATTTT. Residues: CASSQDRTPPSTDTQYF.

The CDR3: CASSTTSGRADTQYF. As DNA, the CDR3 is TGTGCCAGCAGCACCACTAGCGGGAGGGCAGATACGCAGTATTTT. The J gene is TRBJ2-3, the V gene TRBV7-6; TRBD2 agrees at 13 bases. J was trimmed by 4 bases and V by 5 bases; bases with no gene match: 3. Looked up from germline, CDR1 is SGHVS and CDR2 is FNYEAQ. The CDR3 spans 15 residues.

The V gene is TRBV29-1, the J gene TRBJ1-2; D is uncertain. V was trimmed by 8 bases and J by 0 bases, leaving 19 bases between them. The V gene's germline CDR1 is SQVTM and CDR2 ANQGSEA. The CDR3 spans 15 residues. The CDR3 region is CSTSNPGRANYGYTF. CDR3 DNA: TGCAGCACTAGTAACCCGGGCCGAGCTAACTATGGCTACACCTTC.

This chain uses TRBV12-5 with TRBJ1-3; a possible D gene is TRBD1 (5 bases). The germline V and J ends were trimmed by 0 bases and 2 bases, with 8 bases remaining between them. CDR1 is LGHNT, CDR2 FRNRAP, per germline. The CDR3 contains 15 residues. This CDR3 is CASGLVGGTGNTIYF. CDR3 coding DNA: TGTGCTAGTGGTTTGGTCGGGGGAACTGGAAACACCATATATTTT.

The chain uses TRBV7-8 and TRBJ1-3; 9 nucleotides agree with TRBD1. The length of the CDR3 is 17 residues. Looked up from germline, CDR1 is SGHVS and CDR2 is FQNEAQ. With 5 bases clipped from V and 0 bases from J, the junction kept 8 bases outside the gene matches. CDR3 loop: CASSQWTGASSGNTIYF. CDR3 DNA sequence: TGTGCCAGCAGCCAATGGACAGGGGCGAGCTCTGGAAACACCATATATTTT.

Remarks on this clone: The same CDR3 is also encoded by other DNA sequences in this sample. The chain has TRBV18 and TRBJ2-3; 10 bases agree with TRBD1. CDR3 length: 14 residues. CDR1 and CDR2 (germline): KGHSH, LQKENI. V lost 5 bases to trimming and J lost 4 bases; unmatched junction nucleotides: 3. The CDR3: CASSRTGGADTQYF. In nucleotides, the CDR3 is TGTGCCAGCTCAAGGACAGGGGGAGCAGATACGCAGTATTTT.

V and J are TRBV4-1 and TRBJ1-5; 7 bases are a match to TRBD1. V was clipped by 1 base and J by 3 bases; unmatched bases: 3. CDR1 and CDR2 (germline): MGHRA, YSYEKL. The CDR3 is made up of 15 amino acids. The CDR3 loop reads CASSQATGHNQPQHF. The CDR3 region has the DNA TGCGCCAGCAGCCAAGCGACAGGGCACAATCAGCCCCAGCATTTT.

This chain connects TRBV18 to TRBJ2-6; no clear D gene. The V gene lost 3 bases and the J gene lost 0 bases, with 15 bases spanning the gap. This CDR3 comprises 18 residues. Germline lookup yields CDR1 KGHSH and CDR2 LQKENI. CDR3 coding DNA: TGTGCCAGCTCACCCTTAGCCTCCTATGTCTCTGGGGCCAACGTCCTGACTTTC. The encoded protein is CASSPLASYVSGANVLTF.

CDR3 amino acids: CASSHLRGSLNEQFF. In DNA, the CDR3 is TGTGCCAGCAGTCACCTCCGGGGGAGTTTGAATGAGCAGTTCTTC. The chain employs TRBV11-2 and TRBJ2-1, with D perhaps matching TRBD2 (6 bases). This CDR3 spans 15 amino acids. The germline gives CDR1 SGHAT, CDR2 FQNNGV. The V end was cut by 6 bases, the J end by 7 bases, with 19 bases between.

For the CDR3, the DNA is TGTGCCAGCTCTGGGGACAGGGGGGCCTACGAGCAGTACTTC. Protein: CASSGDRGAYEQYF. V usage is TRBV18 and J usage is TRBJ2-7, with 11 positions matching TRBD1. V gave up 6 bases and J gave up 2 bases; unmatched junction bases: 3. The CDR3 is made up of 14 amino acids. CDR1 and CDR2 from the germline V gene are KGHSH and LQKENI.

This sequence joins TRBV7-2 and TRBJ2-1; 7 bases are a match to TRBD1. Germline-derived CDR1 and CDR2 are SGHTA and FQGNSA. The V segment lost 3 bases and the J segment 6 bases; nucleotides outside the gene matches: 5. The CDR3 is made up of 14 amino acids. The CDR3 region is CASSFSAGGNEQFF. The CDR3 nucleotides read TGTGCCAGCAGCTTTTCGGCAGGGGGCAATGAGCAGTTCTTC.

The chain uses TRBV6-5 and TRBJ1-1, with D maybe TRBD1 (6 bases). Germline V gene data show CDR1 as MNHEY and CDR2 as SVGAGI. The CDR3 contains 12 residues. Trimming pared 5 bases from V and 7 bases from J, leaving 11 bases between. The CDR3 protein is CASSQGQSEAFF. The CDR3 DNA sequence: TGTGCCAGCAGTCAAGGACAGAGTGAAGCTTTCTTT.

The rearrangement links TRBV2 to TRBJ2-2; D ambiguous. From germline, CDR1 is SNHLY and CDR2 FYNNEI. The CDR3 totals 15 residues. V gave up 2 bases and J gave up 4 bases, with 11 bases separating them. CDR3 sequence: CASSEYSQTTGELFF. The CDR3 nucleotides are TGTGCCAGCAGTGAATATTCACAAACCACCGGGGAGCTGTTTTTT.

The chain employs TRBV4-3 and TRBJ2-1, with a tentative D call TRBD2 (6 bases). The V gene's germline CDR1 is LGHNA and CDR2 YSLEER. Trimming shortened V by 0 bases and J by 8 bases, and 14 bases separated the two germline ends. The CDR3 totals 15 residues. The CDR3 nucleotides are TGCGCCAGCAGCCAAGACACCTTACTAGCATATGAGCAGTTCTTC. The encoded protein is CASSQDTLLAYEQFF.

The CDR3 sequence: CASSLGGSYSTDTQYF. The CDR3 DNA is TGTGCCAGCAGCTTGGGCGGCTCCTATAGCACAGATACGCAGTATTTT. The genes are TRBV5-4 and TRBJ2-3; D is uncertain. V lost 0 bases and J 0 bases, leaving 11 bases between the germline ends. Per germline, CDR1 SGHNT and CDR2 YYREEE (reference sequence). The CDR3 has 16 residues.

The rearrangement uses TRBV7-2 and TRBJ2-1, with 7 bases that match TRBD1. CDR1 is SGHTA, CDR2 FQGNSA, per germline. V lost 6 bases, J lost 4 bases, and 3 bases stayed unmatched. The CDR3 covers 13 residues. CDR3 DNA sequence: TGTGCCAGCAGGAGGGGGCCTTACAATGAGCAGTTCTTC. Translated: CASRRGPYNEQFF.

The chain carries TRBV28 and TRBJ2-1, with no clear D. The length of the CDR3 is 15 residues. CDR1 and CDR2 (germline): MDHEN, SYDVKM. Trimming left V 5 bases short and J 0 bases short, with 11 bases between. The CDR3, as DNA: TGTGCCAGCAGTGGTCTGAGGAGCTCCTACAATGAGCAGTTCTTC. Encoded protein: CASSGLRSSYNEQFF.

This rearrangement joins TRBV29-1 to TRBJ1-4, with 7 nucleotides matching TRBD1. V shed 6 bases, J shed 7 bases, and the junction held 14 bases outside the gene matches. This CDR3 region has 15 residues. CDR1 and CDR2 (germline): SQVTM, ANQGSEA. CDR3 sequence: CSVRNSGTDPEKLFF. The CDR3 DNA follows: TGCAGCGTACGAAACTCCGGGACAGACCCTGAAAAACTGTTTTTT.